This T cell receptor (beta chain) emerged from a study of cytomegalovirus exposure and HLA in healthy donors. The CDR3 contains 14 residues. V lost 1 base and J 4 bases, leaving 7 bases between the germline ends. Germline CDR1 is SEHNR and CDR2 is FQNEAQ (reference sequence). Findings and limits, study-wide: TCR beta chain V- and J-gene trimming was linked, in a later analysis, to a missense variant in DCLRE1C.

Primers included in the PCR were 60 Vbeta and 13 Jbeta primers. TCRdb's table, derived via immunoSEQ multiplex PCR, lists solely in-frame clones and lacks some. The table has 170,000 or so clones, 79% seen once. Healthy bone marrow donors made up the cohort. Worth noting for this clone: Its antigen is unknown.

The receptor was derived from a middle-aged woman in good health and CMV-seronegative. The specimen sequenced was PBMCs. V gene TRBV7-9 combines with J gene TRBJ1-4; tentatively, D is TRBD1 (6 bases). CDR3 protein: CASSLGGGNEKLFF. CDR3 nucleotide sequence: TGTGCCAGCAGCTTAGGAGGGGGTAATGAAAAACTGTTTTTT.